The sequence of this T cell receptor beta chain was determined in a study of response to subunit inactivated influenza vaccine. In TCRdb, the RT-PCR reads were re-called with MiXCR into one record per CDR3 protein. Altogether approximately 500,000 distinct CDR3 sequences are present, less than 25% being singletons, with the ten largest covering around 2.8%. CDR1 MDHEN and CDR2 SYDVKM come from the germline V gene. This CDR3 contains 14 residues. Trimming removed 5 bases at V and 7 bases at J, with 15 bases between. The data were also submitted as part of a second study, on T cells expressing NK-cell markers. That source reports: In generating TCR beta cDNA, 5'RACE template switching with UMIs was used. The CD3+CD56-NKG2C+ fraction of a few donors was likewise dominated by these clonotypes. What remained unclear was the HCMV specificity of expanded NKG2C+ T cell clones.

This clonotype was obtained from a man between 50 and 59 years old who received an inactivated influenza vaccine. The chain recombines TRBV28 with TRBJ1-5; D is possibly TRBD1 (6 bases). The source material was CD4+ T cells sorted from PBMCs, sampled 11 to 12 days after vaccination. The CDR3 is CASSAGQRGQPQHF. The CDR3 DNA sequence: TGTGCCAGCAGTGCCGGACAGAGAGGACAGCCCCAGCATTTT.